The sequence of this T cell receptor (beta chain) was determined in a study of T cell responses to AZD1222 COVID-19 vaccine. Turning to this clone: The antigen is undetermined.

The CDR3 is made up of 13 amino acids. V was cut by 4 bases and J by 11 bases, with 13 bases left in between. CDR1 SGDLS and CDR2 YYNGEE come from the germline V gene. Assay: immunoSEQ multiplex PCR; the TCRdb copy retains only in-frame clones and omits some. The table lists approximately 150,000 clones, roughly nine tenths of them singletons, with around 1.6% in the top ten. Whole-study findings and limits: White British ancestry dominated among donors, who included more females, and clonal diversity was possibly underestimated.

V gene TRBV9 combines with J gene TRBJ1-6; D gene unclear. The sample here was peripheral blood, taken on day 0 of AZD1222 vaccination. This TCR came from an adult in good health. The CDR3 spells CASSSSGIPPLHF. The CDR3 bases are TGTGCCAGCAGCTCAAGCGGTATTCCACCCCTCCACTTT.